This T cell receptor beta chain was obtained from a study of shared clonotypes between healthy human individuals. Study overall: The donor pool was made up of a couple of women and three men aged 18 to 49. CD4 naive cells filled three plates per donor, CD4 memory three, CD8 naive two and CD8 memory one. The study, taken as a whole, reports: Naive subsets generally had larger estimated richness than memory subsets.

Concerning this clone: Its specificity is unknown.

This CDR3 region has 19 residues. Germline V gene data show CDR1 as SEHNR and CDR2 as FQNEAQ (reference sequence). V lost 1 base, J lost 4 bases, and 15 bases stayed unmatched. It was 200 to 250 ng DNA, approximately 28,000 T cell genomes, that sorted-subset replicate PCRs used. Profiling relied on immunoSEQ multiplex PCR, and the TCRdb table lists in-frame clones only, not all of them. Among roughly 700,000 clones listed, about 92% were seen once. The chain joins TRBV7-9 to TRBJ2-1, with 8 nucleotides matching TRBD2. The TCR was taken from a man in his late teens or twenties in good health. Some clones in this sample may be carry-over from other donors' samples. The sample taken for sequencing was memory CD8+ T cells from PBMCs. The sample's subset: CD45RO+ cells pooled with CCR7-negative TemRA cells. The CDR3 loop reads CASSLDDRVGSGIYNEQFF. The CDR3, as DNA: TGTGCCAGCAGCTTAGATGATAGGGTGGGTAGCGGGATATACAATGAGCAGTTCTTC.